What follows are 18 T cell receptor beta chains derived from one specimen sequenced in a study of cytomegalovirus exposure and HLA in healthy donors. PCR was performed using 60 Vbeta and 13 Jbeta primers. Data came from immunoSEQ multiplex PCR; TCRdb stores just in-frame clones and leaves some out. The sample has some 120,000 clones; about 76% are singletons. Sequencing was performed on PBMCs. These TCRs come from a woman aged 25-40 years in good health and CMV-seronegative.

This clone was seen a single time. The rearrangement joins TRBV4-1 to TRBJ2-3; D possibly corresponds to TRBD1 (6 bases). Trimming shortened V by 2 bases and J by 3 bases, and 24 bases separated the two germline ends. From germline, CDR1 is MGHRA and CDR2 YSYEKL. The CDR3 is 19 residues long. This chain's CDR3 is CASSQFGPGVGLGTDTQYF. The CDR3 DNA sequence: TGCGCCAGCAGCCAATTTGGGCCAGGGGTCGGCTTGGGGACAGATACGCAGTATTTT.

This clone came up once. The chain combines TRBV7-5 with TRBJ2-1; TRBD1 is the table's D call and was not checked against the DNA. TRBV7-5 is a pseudogene. This CDR3 has 17 amino acids. CDR3 in DNA: TGTGTCAGAAGCGATCAGGGGGCCTGGCGGGAGTTAAATGAGCAGTTCTTC. Encoded protein: CVRSDQGAWRELNEQFF.

The chain couples TRBV27 to TRBJ2-3; 8 nucleotides line up with TRBD1. The CDR3 sequence is 14 residues long. Unmatched junction bases numbered 1, after V lost 2 bases and J lost 3 bases. Germline CDR1 reads MNHEY; CDR2 reads SMNVEV (reference sequence). The CDR3 reads CASSLGQGTDTQYF. The CDR3 bases are TGTGCCAGCAGTTTAGGACAGGGTACAGATACGCAGTATTTT.

The chain employs TRBV6-1 and TRBJ1-5; the match to TRBD1 covers 7 bases. The CDR3 extends over 14 amino acids. V shed 6 bases, J shed 3 bases, and the junction held 5 bases outside the gene matches. Germline V lookup: CDR1 MNHNS, CDR2 SASEGT. The CDR3 nucleotides read TGTGCCAGCAGATCGACAGGGTTCAATCAGCCCCAGCATTTT. This codes for CASRSTGFNQPQHF.

The chain combines TRBV19 with TRBJ1-4, with 9 nucleotides matching TRBD1. The CDR3 has 15 amino acids. Germline trimming cut 4 bases from V and 6 bases from J; bases unmatched to any gene: 6. Per germline, CDR1 LNHDA and CDR2 SQIVND (reference sequence). The CDR3 nucleotides read TGTGCCAGTAGTAGACCGGGACAGGGAGATGAAAAACTGTTTTTT. It yields the protein CASSRPGQGDEKLFF.

The J gene is TRBJ2-7, the V gene TRBV27; 12 bases line up with TRBD1. J gave up 2 bases and V 7 bases, and 6 bases lay outside the gene matches. This CDR3 contains 15 residues. CDR1 is MNHEY and CDR2 is SMNVEV in the germline V gene (reference sequence). The CDR3 DNA follows: TGTGCCAGCACCTCCCGGGACAGGGGGCCCTACGAGCAGTACTTC. Its protein product is CASTSRDRGPYEQYF.

This sequence joins TRBV2 and TRBJ2-1; 9 nucleotides line up with TRBD2. Germline V gene sequence: CDR1 SNHLY, CDR2 FYNNEI. The length of the CDR3 is 14 residues. V shed 6 bases and J 8 bases; nucleotides not matched to a gene: 8. CDR3 residues: CASSDRSGSYEQFF. CDR3 sequence (DNA): TGTGCCAGCAGCGACCGTAGCGGGAGCTATGAGCAGTTCTTC.

For this clone: A read error may account for a junction end that differs from germline. V and J are TRBV27 and TRBJ2-7, with 8 bases that match TRBD2. The CDR3 extends over 13 amino acids. Per the germline V gene, CDR1 is MNHEY and CDR2 is SMNVEV (reference sequence). CDR3 protein: CASGFSGTYEQYF. DNA for the CDR3: TGTGCCAGCGGTTTTAGCGGGACGTACGAGCAGTACTTC.

The chain uses TRBV25-1 and TRBJ1-1, with D hard to call. The CDR3 is 12 amino acids. The germline V gene encodes CDR1 MGHDK and CDR2 SYGVNS. Trimming took 6 bases from V and 6 from J, leaving 11 bases between them. Here the CDR3 reads CASRTTSPEAFF. CDR3 DNA sequence: TGTGCCAGCAGAACGACAAGCCCTGAAGCTTTCTTT.

The rearrangement links TRBV10-2 to TRBJ2-7; unclear D gene. Trimming left V 1 base short and J 3 bases short, with 13 bases between. Germline assignment: CDR1 WSHSY and CDR2 SAAADI. The CDR3 sequence is 15 residues long. CDR3 in DNA: TGCGCCAGCAGTGAGTTAGTATACAGAAGCTACGAGCAGTACTTC. It is translated as CASSELVYRSYEQYF.

This chain uses TRBV27 with TRBJ2-1; TRBD2 might be the D (6 bases). Trimming cost V 4 bases and J 6 bases, with 16 bases left between them. Germline V lookup: CDR1 MNHEY, CDR2 SMNVEV (reference sequence). The CDR3 is 15 residues long. The CDR3 bases are TGTGCCAGCAGTTCGCCCTCGGGAGCCCGCAATGAGCAGTTCTTC. Translated, it gives CASSSPSGARNEQFF.

The chain is built from TRBV28 and TRBJ2-2; 11 positions agree with TRBD1. The CDR3 contains 18 residues. With 5 bases clipped from V and 1 base from J, the junction kept 9 bases outside the gene matches. Per the germline V gene, CDR1 is MDHEN and CDR2 is SYDVKM. CDR3 coding DNA: TGTGCCAGCAGTCCTCGGACAGGGGGCTCCTGGAACACCGGGGAGCTGTTTTTT. Its translation: CASSPRTGGSWNTGELFF.

This clone was recorded a few times. The V and J genes are TRBV19 and TRBJ1-4, with D perhaps TRBD1 (5 bases). Germline V gives CDR1 LNHDA, CDR2 SQIVND (reference sequence). Trimming cost V 4 bases and J 6 bases, with 15 bases left between them. The CDR3 spans 15 residues. In nucleotides, the CDR3 is TGTGCCAGTAGTAATCCGGCACAGGAGTATGAAAAACTGTTTTTT. Its translation: CASSNPAQEYEKLFF. Looking up the rest from reference TRBV19 and TRBJ1-4 gives the full variable domain: DGGITQSPKYLFRKEGQNVTLSCEQNLNHDAMYWYRQDPGQGLRLIYYSQIVNDFQKGDIAEGYSVSREKKESFPLTVTSAQKNPTAFYLCASSNPAQEYEKLFFGSGTQLSVL.

V and J are TRBV5-1 and TRBJ2-4; D is possibly TRBD1 (5 bases). The ends were cut back, 0 bases at V and 0 bases at J, with 19 bases in the middle. CDR1 SGHRS and CDR2 YFSETQ come from the germline V gene. CDR3 size: 19 residues. CDR3 sequence: CASSLDERDRSLAKNIQYF. CDR3 nucleotide sequence: TGCGCCAGCAGCTTGGATGAGAGAGACAGAAGTCTAGCCAAAAACATTCAGTACTTC.

The chain links TRBV27 to TRBJ1-1, with TRBD1 as a possible D gene (5 bases). Germline V gives CDR1 MNHEY, CDR2 SMNVEV (reference sequence). CDR3 length equals 15 residues. V dropped 6 bases and J dropped 3 bases, with 17 bases sitting between them. The CDR3 loop reads CASSPGRGSYTEAFF. The CDR3 bases are TGTGCCAGCAGCCCTGGTCGGGGGAGCTACACTGAAGCTTTCTTT.

This clone was counted a single time. The V call is TRBV2, the J call TRBJ2-5; D unclear. The J call could be wrong; TRBJ2-7 is a better fit for the DNA end. CDR1 and CDR2 from the germline V gene are SNHLY and FYNNEI. CDR3 length: 11 residues. The CDR3 region is CASRPAYEQYF. CDR3 nucleotide sequence: TGTGCCAGCAGGCCCGCCTACGAGCAGTACTTC.

The V call is TRBV6-1, the J call TRBJ2-7; unclear D gene. The CDR3 runs to 13 residues. Germline CDR1 is MNHNS and CDR2 is SASEGT. Trimming removed 1 base from V and 2 bases from J, with 6 bases in between. For the CDR3, the DNA is TGTGCCAGCAGTGAAGGGCTCCCCTACGAGCAGTACTTC. Its translation: CASSEGLPYEQYF.

This clone has just a few counts. This sequence joins TRBV7-2 and TRBJ2-5; 9 positions match TRBD2. Germline V CDR1 and CDR2: SGHTA, FQGNSA. J was trimmed by 1 base and V by 5 bases; bases with no gene match: 8. The CDR3 sequence is 16 residues long. Written as DNA, the CDR3 is TGTGCCAGCAGCCCCACGACTAGCGGAACCCAAGAGACCCAGTACTTC. This gives the protein CASSPTTSGTQETQYF.